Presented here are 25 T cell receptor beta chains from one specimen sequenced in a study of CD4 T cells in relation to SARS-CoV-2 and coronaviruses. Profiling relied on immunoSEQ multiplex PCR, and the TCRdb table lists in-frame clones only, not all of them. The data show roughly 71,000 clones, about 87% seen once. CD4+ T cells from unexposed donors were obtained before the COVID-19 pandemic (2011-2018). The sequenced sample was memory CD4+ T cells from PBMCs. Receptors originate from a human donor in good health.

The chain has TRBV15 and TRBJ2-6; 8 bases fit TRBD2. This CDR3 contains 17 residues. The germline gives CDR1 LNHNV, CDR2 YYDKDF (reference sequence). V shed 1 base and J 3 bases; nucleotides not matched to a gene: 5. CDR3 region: CATSRGPGGHGANVLTF. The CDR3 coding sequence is TGTGCCACCAGCAGAGGCCCGGGGGGGCATGGGGCCAACGTCCTGACTTTC. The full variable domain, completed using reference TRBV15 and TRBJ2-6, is DAMVIQNPRYQVTQFGKPVTLSCSQTLNHNVMYWYQQKSSQAPKLLFHYYDKDFNNEADTPDNFQSRRPNTSFCFLDIRSPGLGDTAMYLCATSRGPGGHGANVLTFGAGSRLTVL.

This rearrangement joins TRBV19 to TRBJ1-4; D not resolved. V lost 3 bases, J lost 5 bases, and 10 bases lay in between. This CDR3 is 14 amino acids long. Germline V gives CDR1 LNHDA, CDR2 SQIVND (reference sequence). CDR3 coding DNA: TGTGCCAGTAGTATTCCCAGGATAAATGAAAAACTGTTTTTT. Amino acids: CASSIPRINEKLFF.

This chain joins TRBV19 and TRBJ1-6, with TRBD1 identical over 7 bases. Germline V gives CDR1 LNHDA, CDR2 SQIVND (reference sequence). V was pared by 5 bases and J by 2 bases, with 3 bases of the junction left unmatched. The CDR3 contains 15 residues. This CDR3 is CASSYRGPYNSPLHF. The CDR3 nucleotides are TGTGCCAGTAGTTACAGGGGCCCCTATAATTCACCCCTCCACTTT.

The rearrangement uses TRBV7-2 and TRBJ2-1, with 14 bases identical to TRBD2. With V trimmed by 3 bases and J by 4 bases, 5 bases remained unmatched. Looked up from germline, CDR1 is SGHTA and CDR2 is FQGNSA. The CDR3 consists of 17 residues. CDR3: CASSLLGLAGAYNEQFF. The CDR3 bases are TGTGCCAGCAGCTTGTTGGGACTAGCGGGGGCTTACAATGAGCAGTTCTTC.

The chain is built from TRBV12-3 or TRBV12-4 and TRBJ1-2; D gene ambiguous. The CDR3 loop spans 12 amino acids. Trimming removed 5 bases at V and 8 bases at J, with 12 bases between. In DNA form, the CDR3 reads TGTGCCAGCAGTGCGTCCCCGGAGGGCTACACCTTC. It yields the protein CASSASPEGYTF.

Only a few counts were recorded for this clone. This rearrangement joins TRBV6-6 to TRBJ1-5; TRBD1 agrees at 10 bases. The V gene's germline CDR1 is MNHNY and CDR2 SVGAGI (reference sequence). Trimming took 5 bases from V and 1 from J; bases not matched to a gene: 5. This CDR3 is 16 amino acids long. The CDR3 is CASSPPDRGSNQPQHF. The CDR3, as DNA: TGTGCCAGCAGTCCCCCGGACAGGGGGAGCAATCAGCCCCAGCATTTT.

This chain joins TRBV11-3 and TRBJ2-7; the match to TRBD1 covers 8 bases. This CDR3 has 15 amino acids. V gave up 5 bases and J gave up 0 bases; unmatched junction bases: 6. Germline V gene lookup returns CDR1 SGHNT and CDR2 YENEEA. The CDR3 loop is CASSAWTGNSYEQYF. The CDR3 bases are TGTGCCAGCAGCGCCTGGACAGGGAACTCCTACGAGCAGTACTTC.

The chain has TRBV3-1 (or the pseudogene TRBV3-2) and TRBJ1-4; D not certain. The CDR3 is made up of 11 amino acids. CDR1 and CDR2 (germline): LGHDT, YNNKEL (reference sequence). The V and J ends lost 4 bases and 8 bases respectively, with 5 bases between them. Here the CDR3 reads CASSRGEKLFF. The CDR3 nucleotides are TGTGCCAGCAGCCGAGGAGAAAAACTGTTTTTT.

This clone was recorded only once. CDR3 DNA sequence: TGCAGCGTTGTGGGGGCGGCGACAGGGACCGAAAAACTGTTTTTT. Amino acids: CSVVGAATGTEKLFF. This chain uses TRBV29-1 with TRBJ1-4, with TRBD1 identical over 7 bases. Trimming removed 4 bases from V and 8 bases from J; junction bases left unmatched: 13. CDR3 length: 15 residues. Per the germline V gene, CDR1 is SQVTM and CDR2 is ANQGSEA.

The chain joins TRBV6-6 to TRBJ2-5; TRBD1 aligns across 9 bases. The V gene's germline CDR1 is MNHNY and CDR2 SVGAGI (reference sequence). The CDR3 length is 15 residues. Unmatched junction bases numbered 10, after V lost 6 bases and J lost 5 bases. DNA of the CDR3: TGTGCCAGCAGCCAGATGGGACAGGGCGGCGAGACCCAGTACTTC. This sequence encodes CASSQMGQGGETQYF.

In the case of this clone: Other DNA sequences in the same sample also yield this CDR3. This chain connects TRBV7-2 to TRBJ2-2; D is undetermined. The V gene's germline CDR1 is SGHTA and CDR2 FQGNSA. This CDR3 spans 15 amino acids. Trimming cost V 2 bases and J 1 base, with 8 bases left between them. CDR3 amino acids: CASSLRTGNTGELFF. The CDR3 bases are TGTGCCAGCAGCTTAAGGACGGGGAACACCGGGGAGCTGTTTTTT.

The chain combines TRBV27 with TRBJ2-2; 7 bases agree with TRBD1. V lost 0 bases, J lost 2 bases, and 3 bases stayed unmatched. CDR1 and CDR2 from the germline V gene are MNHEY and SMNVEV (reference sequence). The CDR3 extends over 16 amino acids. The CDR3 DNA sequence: TGTGCCAGCAGTTTATCGGGGACAGCTAACACCGGGGAGCTGTTTTTT. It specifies CASSLSGTANTGELFF.

CDR3 residues: CASSLSGTNTGELFF. In DNA form, the CDR3 reads TGCGCCAGCAGCTTGTCGGGGACGAACACCGGGGAGCTGTTTTTT. V gene TRBV5-1 combines with J gene TRBJ2-2, with a tentative D call TRBD2 (5 bases). CDR1 and CDR2 (germline): SGHRS, YFSETQ. This CDR3 contains 15 residues. The V end lost 1 base, the J end lost 0 bases, and 7 bases lay between the germline ends.

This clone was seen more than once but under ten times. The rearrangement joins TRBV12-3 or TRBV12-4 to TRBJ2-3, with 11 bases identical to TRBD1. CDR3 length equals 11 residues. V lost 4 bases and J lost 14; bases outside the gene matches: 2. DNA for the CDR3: TGTGCCAGCAGTTCGGGACAGGGGGTGTATTTT. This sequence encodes CASSSGQGVYF.

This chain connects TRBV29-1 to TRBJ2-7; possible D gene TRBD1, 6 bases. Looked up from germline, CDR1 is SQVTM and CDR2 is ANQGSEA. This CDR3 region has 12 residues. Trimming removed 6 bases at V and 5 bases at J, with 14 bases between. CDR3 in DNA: TGCAGCGTCAATACAGGGATCCACGAGCAGTACTTC. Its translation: CSVNTGIHEQYF.

The CDR3 loop reads CASSSPRAANYNEQFF. The CDR3 bases are TGTGCCAGCAGCTCCCCCCGAGCGGCGAATTACAATGAGCAGTTCTTC. The rearrangement joins TRBV11-2 to TRBJ2-1; weak D call: TRBD2 (5 bases). The germline V gene encodes CDR1 SGHAT and CDR2 FQNNGV. There are 16 residues in the CDR3. V was clipped by 4 bases and J by 4 bases, with 17 bases between them.

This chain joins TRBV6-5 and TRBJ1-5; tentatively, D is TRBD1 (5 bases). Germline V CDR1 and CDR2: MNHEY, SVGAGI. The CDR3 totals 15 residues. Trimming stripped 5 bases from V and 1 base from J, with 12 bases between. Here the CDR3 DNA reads TGTGCCAGCAGTAGGGGAGTTTGGAGCAATCAGCCCCAGCATTTT. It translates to CASSRGVWSNQPQHF.

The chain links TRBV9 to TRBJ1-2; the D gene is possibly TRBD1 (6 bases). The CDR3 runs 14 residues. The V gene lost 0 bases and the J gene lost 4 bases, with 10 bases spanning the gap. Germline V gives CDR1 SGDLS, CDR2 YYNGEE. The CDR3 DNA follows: TGTGCCAGCAGCGTAGGGGGCAGGGGCTATGGCTACACCTTC. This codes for CASSVGGRGYGYTF.

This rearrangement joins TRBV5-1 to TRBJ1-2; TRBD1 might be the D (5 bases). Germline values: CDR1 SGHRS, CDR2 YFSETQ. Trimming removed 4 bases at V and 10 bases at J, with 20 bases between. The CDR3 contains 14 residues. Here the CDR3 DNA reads TGCGCCAGCAGCGGAGGGACGCCCGTAACTACCTACACCTTC. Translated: CASSGGTPVTTYTF.

The CDR3 sequence is CASSEETGLEGQPQHF. The CDR3 region has the DNA TGTGCCAGCAGTGAAGAGACAGGCCTCGAGGGGCAGCCCCAGCATTTT. The rearrangement joins TRBV25-1 to TRBJ1-5; D possibly corresponds to TRBD1 (6 bases). V lost 2 bases to trimming and J lost 7 bases, with 18 bases between them. The CDR3 consists of 16 residues. The germline CDR1 and CDR2 sequences are MGHDK and SYGVNS.

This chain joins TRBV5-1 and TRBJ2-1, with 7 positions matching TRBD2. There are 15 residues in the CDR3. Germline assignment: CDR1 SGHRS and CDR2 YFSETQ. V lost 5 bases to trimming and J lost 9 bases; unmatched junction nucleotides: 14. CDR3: CASSKETSRNGEQFF. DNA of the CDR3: TGCGCCAGCAGTAAGGAGACTAGCCGTAATGGTGAGCAGTTCTTC.

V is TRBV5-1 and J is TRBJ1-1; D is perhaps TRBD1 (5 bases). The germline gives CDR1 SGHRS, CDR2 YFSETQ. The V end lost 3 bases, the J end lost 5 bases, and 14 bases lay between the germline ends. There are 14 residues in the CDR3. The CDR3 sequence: CASSSLGGGTEAFF. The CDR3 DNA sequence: TGCGCCAGCAGCTCCCTGGGGGGGGGAACTGAAGCTTTCTTT. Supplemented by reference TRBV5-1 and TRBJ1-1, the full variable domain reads KAGVTQTPRYLIKTRGQQVTLSCSPISGHRSVSWYQQTPGQGLQFLFEYFSETQRNKGNFPGRFSGRQFSNSRSEMNVSTLELGDSALYLCASSSLGGGTEAFFGQGTRLTVV.

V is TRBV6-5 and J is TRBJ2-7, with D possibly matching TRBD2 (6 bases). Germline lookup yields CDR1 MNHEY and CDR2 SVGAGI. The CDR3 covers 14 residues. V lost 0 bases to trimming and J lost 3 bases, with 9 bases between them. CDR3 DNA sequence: TGTGCCAGCAGTTACTCGGGACTCTACTACGAGCAGTACTTC. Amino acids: CASSYSGLYYEQYF.

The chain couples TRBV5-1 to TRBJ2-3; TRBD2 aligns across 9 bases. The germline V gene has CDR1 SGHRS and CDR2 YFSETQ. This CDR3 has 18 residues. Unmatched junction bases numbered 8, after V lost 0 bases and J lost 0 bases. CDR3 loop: CASSLARGGGASTDTQYF. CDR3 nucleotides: TGCGCCAGCAGCTTGGCGCGCGGGGGGGGTGCTAGCACAGATACGCAGTATTTT.

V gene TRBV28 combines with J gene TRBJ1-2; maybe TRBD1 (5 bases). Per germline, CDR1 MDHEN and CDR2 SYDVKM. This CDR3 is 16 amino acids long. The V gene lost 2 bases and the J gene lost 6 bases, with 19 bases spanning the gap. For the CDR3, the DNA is TGTGCCAGCAGTTTAGCTAAGGATACGGGGCTGAATGGCTACACCTTC. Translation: CASSLAKDTGLNGYTF.